The 17 T cell receptor beta chains below all came from one sample that was sequenced in a study of T cell repertoires in cytomegalovirus infection. One entry per CDR3 protein results from TCRdb running MiXCR on the reads. The table shows hundreds of thousands of distinct CDR3 sequences, with 17% occurring only once. The specimen sequenced was PBMCs. All receptors derive from a human donor in good health (CMV status not recorded). Some clones in this sample may be carry-over from other donors' samples.

In its sample, this clonotype was seen many times. The V call is TRBV7-2, the J call TRBJ2-1; D assignment may be TRBD1 or TRBD2 (6 bases each). The CDR3 has 15 residues. Trimming removed 5 bases at V and 5 bases at J, with 16 bases between. Germline lookup yields CDR1 SGHTA and CDR2 FQGNSA. This CDR3 is CASSPLLGGDNEQFF. CDR3 DNA: TGTGCCAGCAGCCCACTCCTGGGGGGCGACAATGAGCAGTTCTTC.

The table lists this clonotype with a few counts. The chain combines TRBV12-3 or TRBV12-4 with TRBJ2-2; D may match TRBD1 or TRBD2 (5 bases each). This CDR3 comprises 13 residues. Trimming took off 5 bases at V and 5 bases at J, with 9 bases between the two ends. The chain's CDR3 is CASSVGVTGELFF. The CDR3 coding sequence is TGTGCCAGCAGTGTGGGGGTGACCGGGGAGCTGTTTTTT.

This clonotype was seen a few times. The gene calls are TRBV7-9 and TRBJ2-5; a possible D gene is TRBD2 (7 bases). CDR3 size: 17 residues. Germline lookup yields CDR1 SEHNR and CDR2 FQNEAQ (reference sequence). V was cut by 5 bases and J by 0 bases, with 19 bases left in between. This CDR3 is CASSPGGGGEYQETQYF. The CDR3 DNA reads as TGTGCCAGCAGCCCCGGAGGAGGGGGGGAGTACCAAGAGACCCAGTACTTC.

This clonotype was observed at least ten times. This sequence joins TRBV7-8 and TRBJ2-5; a weak D match, TRBD2 (6 bases). V lost 3 bases to trimming and J lost 3 bases, with 14 bases between them. CDR1 is SGHVS, CDR2 FQNEAQ, per germline. The CDR3 extends over 15 amino acids. The CDR3 nucleotides are TGTGCCAGCAGCTTGGCTACGGGACTCAAAGAGACCCAGTACTTC. Translated: CASSLATGLKETQYF.

In this sample, this clonotype turned up many times. V is TRBV7-9 and J is TRBJ1-6; a possible D gene is TRBD1 (5 bases). The CDR3 length is 13 residues. Trimming shortened V by 5 bases and J by 9 bases, and 11 bases separated the two germline ends. Germline V gene sequence: CDR1 SEHNR, CDR2 FQNEAQ (reference sequence). The DNA of the CDR3 is TGTGCCAGCAGCGGCGAGGGACCTTCACCCCTCCACTTT. It is translated as CASSGEGPSPLHF.

This clonotype was counted ten times or more. This chain joins TRBV10-3 and TRBJ2-3, with TRBD2 as a possible D gene (5 bases). The CDR3 length is 14 residues. Deletions cut 8 bases from V and 4 bases from J, with 16 bases between. From germline, CDR1 is ENHRY and CDR2 SYGVKD. The CDR3 DNA reads TGTGCCATCGGAGGTACGGAAGCTCCAGATACGCAGTATTTT. Its translation is CAIGGTEAPDTQYF.

The CDR3 region has the DNA TGTGCCAGCAGTGCGCCCTTAGGGTCAGGTGGGCAGCCCCAGCATTTT. Amino acids: CASSAPLGSGGQPQHF. The J gene is TRBJ1-5, the V gene TRBV28, with D uncertain. This CDR3 contains 16 residues. CDR1 and CDR2 (germline): MDHEN, SYDVKM. Trimming stripped 5 bases from V and 7 bases from J, with 21 bases between.

Many counts were recorded for this clonotype. The chain is built from TRBV7-2 and TRBJ2-3; 7 bases are a match to TRBD2. This CDR3 has 13 amino acids. Per the germline V gene, CDR1 is SGHTA and CDR2 is FQGNSA. The ends lost 7 bases at V and 1 base at J; junction bases unmatched: 2. The CDR3 region is CASKTSGTDTQYF. In nucleotides, the CDR3 is TGTGCCAGCAAAACTAGCGGCACAGATACGCAGTATTTT.

This clonotype has ten or more counts. The chain uses TRBV7-2 and TRBJ2-5; no definite D call. Deletions cut 0 bases from V and 8 bases from J, with 13 bases between. CDR1 is SGHTA and CDR2 is FQGNSA in the germline V gene. This CDR3 comprises 14 residues. CDR3 nucleotide sequence: TGTGCCAGCAGCTTAGCGGCAGTGTCTGGCACCCAGTACTTC. Translating gives CASSLAAVSGTQYF.

This clonotype appeared many times. The V and J genes are TRBV27 and TRBJ1-6; D remains unclear. Germline-derived CDR1 and CDR2 are MNHEY and SMNVEV (reference sequence). The CDR3 is 13 amino acids. Trimming took off 5 bases at V and 6 bases at J, with 8 bases between the two ends. The CDR3 loop is CASSPWGNSPLHF. CDR3 nucleotides: TGTGCCAGCAGTCCATGGGGTAATTCACCCCTCCACTTT.

The V call is TRBV18, the J call TRBJ1-2; 7 bases line up with TRBD1. The CDR3 consists of 17 residues. V lost 3 bases, J lost 7 bases, and 17 bases stayed unmatched. Germline-derived CDR1 and CDR2 are KGHSH and LQKENI. In DNA form, the CDR3 reads TGTGCCAGCTCACCCATCTCAGGGGGGCAAACCGTCTCTGGCTACACCTTC. Its translation: CASSPISGGQTVSGYTF.

This clonotype was seen a handful of times. This chain uses TRBV10-3 with TRBJ2-5, with D possibly being TRBD1 or TRBD2 (5 bases each). The V and J ends lost 3 bases and 3 bases respectively, with 8 bases between them. CDR3 length: 13 amino acids. Germline V gene lookup returns CDR1 ENHRY and CDR2 SYGVKD. The CDR3, as DNA: TGTGCCATCAGTGACAGGGAGAAAGAGACCCAGTACTTC. Its translation is CAISDREKETQYF.

This clonotype was seen only a few times. The rearrangement links TRBV5-1 to TRBJ2-3; D unresolved. The germline CDR1 and CDR2 sequences are SGHRS and YFSETQ. CDR3 length: 14 amino acids. V was cut by 0 bases and J by 2 bases, with 7 bases left in between. The CDR3 DNA reads TGCGCCAGCAGCTTGGCCCGACCCACAGATACGCAGTATTTT. It specifies CASSLARPTDTQYF.

This clonotype came up once. For the CDR3, the DNA is TGTGCCAGCAGTTCGCACAGGGGGCGCAGGGAAAAACTGTTTTTT. Encoded protein: CASSSHRGRREKLFF. The chain couples TRBV6-5 to TRBJ1-4; 9 bases fit TRBD1. Unmatched junction bases numbered 8, after V lost 4 bases and J lost 8 bases. The CDR3 length is 15 residues. CDR1 is MNHEY and CDR2 is SVGAGI in the germline V gene.

The chain uses TRBV19 and TRBJ1-1; 12 nucleotides align to TRBD1. From germline, CDR1 is LNHDA and CDR2 SQIVND (reference sequence). Germline trimming cut 6 bases from V and 0 bases from J; bases unmatched to any gene: 11. The CDR3 totals 18 residues. CDR3 nucleotides: TGTGCCAGTAGACTGAAGGGACAGGGGGCCACCATGAACACTGAAGCTTTCTTT. Translation gives CASRLKGQGATMNTEAFF.

This clonotype was recorded many times. The rearrangement links TRBV7-2 to TRBJ2-3, with 12 bases identical to TRBD2. The CDR3 totals 19 residues. Germline V gene data show CDR1 as SGHTA and CDR2 as FQGNSA. Trimming took 2 bases from V and 0 from J; bases not matched to a gene: 9. The CDR3 coding sequence is TGTGCCAGCAGCTTACGCCCTAGCGGGGGGGCGTTGAGCACAGATACGCAGTATTTT. It codes for CASSLRPSGGALSTDTQYF.

This clonotype was counted ten times or more. The chain combines TRBV6-1 with TRBJ2-5, with D uncertain. Per germline, CDR1 MNHNS and CDR2 SASEGT. V was clipped by 0 bases and J by 5 bases, with 16 bases between them. The CDR3 spans 16 residues. The DNA for the CDR3 is TGTGCCAGCAGTGAAGCGCTTCGGGTGAACGGCGAGACCCAGTACTTC. This sequence encodes CASSEALRVNGETQYF.